This passage covers 3 T cell receptor beta chains from one sample sequenced in a study of regulatory T cells in long-lasting Graves disease. Time point: newly diagnosed GD, antithyroid drugs for less than 3 months. RNA from PBMCs was the source of the TCR library. Construction of the TCR beta libraries employed iRepertoire HTBI primers in conjunction with Arm-PCR of CDR3 regions. TCRdb independently ran MiXCR on the multiplex PCR reads; one entry per CDR3 protein. The sample gives 450,000 to 600,000 distinct CDR3 sequences, roughly 12% of which show up once; roughly a tenth is in the top ten. These data were likewise used in another study, on T cells in Graves' hyperthyroidism and ophthalmopathy.

The material was peripheral blood mononuclear cells (PBMCs), obtained at new diagnosis, from a patient treated with antithyroid drugs. The receptor set was obtained from a man younger than 45 with Graves disease.

The table lists this clonotype with a few counts. The chain combines TRBV19 with TRBJ2-2; 7 bases align to TRBD1. Germline V gene lookup returns CDR1 LNHDA and CDR2 SQIVND (reference sequence). Losses at the gene ends were 3 bases for V and 5 bases for J; bases not matched to a gene: 3. The CDR3 loop spans 14 amino acids. The CDR3 sequence: CASSIDRATGELFF. The CDR3 DNA reads TGTGCCAGTAGTATCGACAGGGCTACCGGGGAGCTGTTTTTT.

This clonotype was counted only a few times. This chain connects TRBV19 to TRBJ2-6, with D perhaps matching TRBD2 (5 bases). The V gene lost 5 bases and the J gene lost 0 bases, with 11 bases spanning the gap. The CDR3 spans 16 residues. Germline loops: CDR1 LNHDA, CDR2 SQIVND (reference sequence). The CDR3 reads CASSAGRDSGANVLTF. CDR3 nucleotides: TGTGCCAGTAGTGCCGGACGGGACTCTGGGGCCAACGTCCTGACTTTC.

This clonotype has ten or more counts. This chain joins TRBV29-1 and TRBJ2-1; TRBD1 might be the D (7 bases). Germline CDR1 SQVTM, CDR2 ANQGSEA. V shed 7 bases and J shed 9 bases, with 16 bases lying between them. CDR3 length equals 12 residues. The DNA of the CDR3 is TGCAGCGCCCAGGGGGGTAAGGGTGAGCAGTTCTTC. The encoded protein is CSAQGGKGEQFF.